Listed below are T cell receptor beta chains from one sample, sequenced in a study of T cells after yellow fever vaccination. TCRdb reanalysed the 5' RACE reads using MiXCR and keeps one entry per CDR3 protein. The sample holds around 500,000 distinct CDR3 sequences; just over 20% are singletons and the top ten take roughly a sixth. Sample: PBMCs, taken about 21 days after the first yellow fever vaccination. The receptors here all came from a young man who received the YFV17D yellow fever vaccine. Each CDR3 is given with its conserved first and last residue. Fields, in order: J gene, D gene, clone size, V gene, CDR3 DNA, CDR3 protein. A D gene is named only where the DNA matches it firmly. Clone size, where shown, is once, few, many, or a class for clones that have expanded.

J: TRBJ2-7
D: .
size: few
V: TRBV5-1
DNA: TGCGCCAGCAGCTTGGTAGGGCAGAACTACGAGCAGTACTTC
CDR3: CASSLVGQNYEQYF

J: TRBJ1-2
D: .
size: many
V: TRBV29-1
DNA: TGCAGCGTATTCTGGGGAATTGGTGGCTACACCTTC
CDR3: CSVFWGIGGYTF

J: TRBJ2-3
D: TRBD1
size: .
V: TRBV5-1
DNA: TGCGCCAGCTTCTTTACGACAGGGCAAGGGAATACGCAGTATTTT
CDR3: CASFFTTGQGNTQYF

J: TRBJ2-5
D: TRBD1
size: few
V: TRBV5-1
DNA: TGCGCCAGCAGCTGGACGCCGGACAGGTGGGAAGAGACCCAGTACTTC
CDR3: CASSWTPDRWEETQYF

J: TRBJ1-2
D: TRBD1
size: few
V: TRBV5-6
DNA: TGTGCCAGCAGCCTCAGGGGGCGCGACTATGGCTACACCTTC
CDR3: CASSLRGRDYGYTF

J: TRBJ2-7
D: .
size: few
V: TRBV6-2/TRBV6-3
DNA: TGTGCCAGCAGTTACCCGGGCTCCTACGAGCAGTACTTC
CDR3: CASSYPGSYEQYF

J: TRBJ2-7
D: TRBD2
size: .
V: TRBV4-2
DNA: TGTGCCAGCAGCCAAGTACTAGCGGGGCCACACTCCTACGAGCAGTACTTC
CDR3: CASSQVLAGPHSYEQYF

J: TRBJ2-5
D: .
size: few
V: TRBV5-6
DNA: TGTGCCAGCAGCTTGGGTCCTTCTAGGGAGACCCAGTACTTC
CDR3: CASSLGPSRETQYF

J: TRBJ2-7
D: TRBD1
size: .
V: TRBV4-2
DNA: TGTGCCAGCAGCCAAGGCCTAACAGGGGGCTACGAGCAGTACTTC
CDR3: CASSQGLTGGYEQYF

J: TRBJ2-5
D: .
size: many
V: TRBV30
DNA: TGTGCCTGGAGTTTACAGGGAGAAGAGACCCAGTACTTC
CDR3: CAWSLQGEETQYF

J: TRBJ1-1
D: .
size: few
V: TRBV5-1
DNA: TGCGCCAGCACCCTAGGCACTGAAGCTTTCTTT
CDR3: CASTLGTEAFF

J: TRBJ1-6
D: TRBD1
size: .
V: TRBV13
DNA: TGTGCCAGCAGGGGTGGACAGGACTATTCACCCCTCCACTTT
CDR3: CASRGGQDYSPLHF

J: TRBJ2-1
D: TRBD2
size: few
V: TRBV7-3
DNA: TGTGCCAGCAGCTTAATCCCGGTAGCGGGGGTATACAATGAGCAGTTCTTC
CDR3: CASSLIPVAGVYNEQFF

J: TRBJ1-6
D: .
size: .
V: TRBV14
DNA: TGTGCCAGCAGCCCAGTTAGGCCCGGGAATTCACCCCTCCACTTT
CDR3: CASSPVRPGNSPLHF

J: TRBJ2-1
D: .
size: many
V: TRBV20-1
DNA: TGCAGTGCTAGAGAGAGGGGGTTCAGGGACAATGAGCAGTTCTTC
CDR3: CSARERGFRDNEQFF

J: TRBJ2-2
D: TRBD2
size: few
V: TRBV29-1
DNA: TGCAGCGTCGCGGGGGGGCCGAACACCGGGGAGCTGTTTTTT
CDR3: CSVAGGPNTGELFF

J: TRBJ2-7
D: TRBD1
size: .
V: TRBV6-5
DNA: TGTGCCAGCAGTTTCGGACAGGGGGGAAGCTCCTACGAGCAGTACTTC
CDR3: CASSFGQGGSSYEQYF

J: TRBJ2-1
D: .
size: few
V: TRBV11-2
DNA: TGTGCCAGCAGCTTAGATGCGGGGAATTTCAATGAGCAGTTCTTC
CDR3: CASSLDAGNFNEQFF

J: TRBJ2-7
D: TRBD1
size: .
V: TRBV19
DNA: TGTGCCAGTCGACAGGGATACCCTTCCTACGAGCAGTACTTC
CDR3: CASRQGYPSYEQYF

J: TRBJ1-1
D: TRBD1
size: .
V: TRBV4-3
DNA: TGCGCCAGCAGCCAAGCCGGGGACAGTCAACTTCGGGCCACTGAAGCTTTCTTT
CDR3: CASSQAGDSQLRATEAFF

J: TRBJ1-3
D: .
size: few
V: TRBV10-3
DNA: TGTGCCATCAGTGAGTACGACATTCACTCTGGAAACACCATATATTTT
CDR3: CAISEYDIHSGNTIYF

J: TRBJ2-2
D: .
size: .
V: TRBV4-2
DNA: TGTGCCAGCAGCCATACCCCTTCGGGGGGCTTGAACACCGGGGAGCTGTTTTTT
CDR3: CASSHTPSGGLNTGELFF

J: TRBJ2-3
D: .
size: .
V: TRBV5-1
DNA: TGCGCCAGCAGCTTGGGGACTAACTCAGATACGCAGTATTTT
CDR3: CASSLGTNSDTQYF

J: TRBJ2-3
D: TRBD2
size: few
V: TRBV10-3
DNA: TGTGCCATCAGTGTAGCGGGGTCTAGCACAGATACGCAGTATTTT
CDR3: CAISVAGSSTDTQYF

J: TRBJ2-3
D: TRBD1
size: few
V: TRBV24-1
DNA: TGTGCCACCAGTGATCCCGGGACAGGGGCGGACACAGATACGCAGTATTTT
CDR3: CATSDPGTGADTDTQYF

J: TRBJ1-3
D: .
size: .
V: TRBV7-9
DNA: TGTGCCAGCAGCTTATCGCGTAGCTCTGGAAACACCATATATTTT
CDR3: CASSLSRSSGNTIYF

J: TRBJ2-1
D: TRBD2
size: .
V: TRBV6-1
DNA: TGTGCCAGCAGTGAACTAGCGGGGACCCGTTACAATGAGCAGTTCTTC
CDR3: CASSELAGTRYNEQFF

J: TRBJ2-7
D: TRBD2
size: .
V: TRBV3-1
DNA: TGTGCCAGCAGCGCGGGACTATCGGTCTACGAGCAGTACTTC
CDR3: CASSAGLSVYEQYF

J: TRBJ2-3
D: .
size: few
V: TRBV4-3
DNA: TGCGCCAGCAGCCAAGATCTGGACTTCTGGCAGTATTTT
CDR3: CASSQDLDFWQYF

J: TRBJ2-1
D: TRBD2
size: few
V: TRBV11-2
DNA: TGTGCCAGCAGCCTTCTCGCCGGGACTAGCCGCAATGAGCAGTTCTTC
CDR3: CASSLLAGTSRNEQFF

J: TRBJ2-1
D: TRBD1
size: .
V: TRBV4-3
DNA: TGCGCCAGCAGCCAAGACGGTTGGACAGGCGGCCTTTACAATGAGCAGTTCTTC
CDR3: CASSQDGWTGGLYNEQFF

J: TRBJ1-5
D: TRBD1
size: .
V: TRBV12-3/TRBV12-4
DNA: TGTGCCAGCAGCTTCGACAGGGAAGGCAATCAGCCCCAGCATTTT
CDR3: CASSFDREGNQPQHF

J: TRBJ1-5
D: .
size: few
V: TRBV7-2
DNA: TGTGCCAGCAGCCGCAGGTCCGGGGAGGGTCAGCCCCAGCATTTT
CDR3: CASSRRSGEGQPQHF

J: TRBJ2-2
D: TRBD2
size: .
V: TRBV4-2
DNA: TGTGCCAGCACTACAAACGAGGGGACTAGCGGTGAAAGGGAGCTGTTTTTT
CDR3: CASTTNEGTSGERELFF

J: TRBJ1-5
D: .
size: few
V: TRBV20-1
DNA: TGCAGTGCCAGAGGGGGGGTTCGCAATCAGCCCCAGCATTTT
CDR3: CSARGGVRNQPQHF

J: TRBJ2-5
D: TRBD2
size: .
V: TRBV7-9
DNA: TGTGCCAGCAGCGCCGGACTAGCTGAAGAGACCCAGTACTTC
CDR3: CASSAGLAEETQYF

J: TRBJ2-2
D: .
size: few
V: TRBV9
DNA: TGTGCCAGCAGCGACCTGACTCGTACCGGGGAGCTGTTTTTT
CDR3: CASSDLTRTGELFF

J: TRBJ1-1
D: .
size: few
V: TRBV4-1
DNA: TGCGCCAGCAGCCAAGAAGGAGTGGGGGGGAACACTGAAGCTTTCTTT
CDR3: CASSQEGVGGNTEAFF

J: TRBJ2-3
D: TRBD2
size: .
V: TRBV6-5
DNA: TGTGCCAGCAGTTACTACCAAGCGGGGGGGACACGAGATACGCAGTATTTT
CDR3: CASSYYQAGGTRDTQYF

J: TRBJ1-6
D: .
size: .
V: TRBV5-6
DNA: TGTGCCAGCAGCTTGGTAGGGGGTCGGGTTGGGAATTCACCCCTCCACTTT
CDR3: CASSLVGGRVGNSPLHF

J: TRBJ2-3
D: .
size: few
V: TRBV4-2
DNA: TGTGCCAGCAGCCAAGATCGTACCGGGACTAGCACAGATACGCAGTATTTT
CDR3: CASSQDRTGTSTDTQYF

J: TRBJ2-5
D: TRBD2
size: .
V: TRBV20-1
DNA: TGCAGTGCTAGTACCCTAGCGGGGCGCCAAGAGACCCAGTACTTC
CDR3: CSASTLAGRQETQYF

J: TRBJ1-5
D: .
size: .
V: TRBV4-3
DNA: TGCGCCAGTAGCCCGGGACCCACTAGCAATCAGCCCCAGCATTTT
CDR3: CASSPGPTSNQPQHF

J: TRBJ2-3
D: TRBD2
size: few
V: TRBV12-3/TRBV12-4
DNA: TGTGCCAGCAGTTTATCTAGCGGGGGGGCGACAGATACGCAGTATTTT
CDR3: CASSLSSGGATDTQYF